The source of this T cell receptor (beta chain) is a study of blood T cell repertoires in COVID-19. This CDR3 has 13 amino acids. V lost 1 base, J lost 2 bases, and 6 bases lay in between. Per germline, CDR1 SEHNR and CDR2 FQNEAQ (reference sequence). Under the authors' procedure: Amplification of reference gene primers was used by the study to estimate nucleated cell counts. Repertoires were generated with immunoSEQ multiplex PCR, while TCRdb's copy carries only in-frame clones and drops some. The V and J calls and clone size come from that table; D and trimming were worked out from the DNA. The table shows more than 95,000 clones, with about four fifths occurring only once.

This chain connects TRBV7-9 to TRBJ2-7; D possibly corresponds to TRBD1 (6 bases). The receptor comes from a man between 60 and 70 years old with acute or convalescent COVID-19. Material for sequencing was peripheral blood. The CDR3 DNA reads TGTGCCAGCAGCTTAGGGACAGCCTACGAGCAGTACTTC. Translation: CASSLGTAYEQYF.